A single sample gave rise to the 14 T cell receptor beta chains below, sequenced in a study of blood T cell repertoires in COVID-19. Data came from immunoSEQ multiplex PCR; TCRdb stores just in-frame clones and leaves some out. The repertoire holds some 300,000 clones, 70% to 90% seen once, with approximately 7% in the top ten. The specimen was peripheral blood. These receptors all come from a woman in her twenties or thirties who had recovered from COVID-19.

J is TRBJ2-5 and V is TRBV4-2, with 12 positions matching TRBD2. CDR3 length: 16 residues. V lost 2 bases, J lost 4 bases, and 5 bases stayed unmatched. Germline V lookup: CDR1 LGHNA, CDR2 YNFKEQ. CDR3 nucleotides: TGTGCCAGCAGCCAAAAACTAGCGGGGGGCGGAGAGACCCAGTACTTC. This codes for CASSQKLAGGGETQYF.

The chain has TRBV7-2 and TRBJ2-1, with 7 nucleotides matching TRBD1. The V and J ends lost 0 bases and 4 bases, in that order; junction bases with no gene match: 0. The germline V gene encodes CDR1 SGHTA and CDR2 FQGNSA. This CDR3 is built from 14 residues. CDR3 protein: CASSLATGYNEQFF. The DNA of the CDR3 is TGTGCCAGCAGCTTAGCGACAGGGTACAATGAGCAGTTCTTC.

This rearrangement joins TRBV15 to TRBJ1-5; 8 positions match TRBD1. CDR3 size: 15 residues. Trimming cost V 2 bases and J 5 bases; bases outside gene matches: 5. Germline loops: CDR1 LNHNV, CDR2 YYDKDF (reference sequence). Written as DNA, the CDR3 is TGTGCCACCAGCAGAAGAGAGACAGGGGATCAGCCCCAGCATTTT. Translation: CATSRRETGDQPQHF.

This clone has only one observation. The gene calls are TRBV10-3 and TRBJ1-4; D not resolved. The CDR3 is made up of 13 amino acids. Between the trimmed V and J ends, which lost 7 bases and 6 bases, there was a span of 12 bases. The germline gives CDR1 ENHRY, CDR2 SYGVKD. CDR3 in DNA: TGTGCCATCAAAGCGGGCGGGGATGAAAAACTGTTTTTT. Amino acids: CAIKAGGDEKLFF.

The J gene is TRBJ2-3, the V gene TRBV11-2, with TRBD2 as a possible D gene (5 bases). Germline V CDR1 and CDR2: SGHAT, FQNNGV. Trimming left V 0 bases short and J 6 bases short, with 19 bases between. The CDR3 consists of 17 residues. The CDR3 is CASSLDGGYSMSDTQYF. CDR3 coding DNA: TGTGCCAGCAGCTTAGACGGAGGCTATTCTATGTCTGATACGCAGTATTTT.

J is TRBJ1-2 and V is TRBV28; D is unclear. Trimming took 3 bases from V and 1 from J, leaving 9 bases between them. CDR1 is MDHEN and CDR2 is SYDVKM in the germline V gene. CDR3 length: 14 amino acids. In DNA, the CDR3 is TGTGCCAGCAGTTTGCTCCAGAATAACTATGGCTACACCTTC. Residues: CASSLLQNNYGYTF.

This chain links TRBV5-4 with TRBJ2-7; D is possibly TRBD2 (7 bases). This CDR3 has 14 amino acids. Germline-derived CDR1 and CDR2 are SGHNT and YYREEE (reference sequence). V was shortened by 2 bases and J by 5 bases, with 14 bases between the two germline ends. The CDR3 loop reads CASSLGRGADEQYF. DNA of the CDR3: TGTGCCAGCAGCTTAGGGAGGGGGGCCGACGAGCAGTACTTC.

The rearrangement links TRBV24-1 to TRBJ2-3; TRBD1 aligns across 7 bases. Germline V CDR1 and CDR2: KGHDR, SFDVKD. This CDR3 region has 17 residues. J was trimmed by 2 bases and V by 6 bases; bases with no gene match: 13. This CDR3 reads CATSHPQGTAVTDTQYF. The CDR3 DNA reads TGTGCCACCAGTCACCCCCAGGGGACAGCGGTCACAGATACGCAGTATTTT.

The chain uses TRBV19 and TRBJ1-2; D remains unclear. CDR1 is LNHDA and CDR2 is SQIVND in the germline V gene (reference sequence). The CDR3 sequence is 12 residues long. The CDR3 nucleotides are TGTGTCGTGGGGAGTCCAAACTATGGCTACACCTTC. It yields the protein CVVGSPNYGYTF.

The chain combines TRBV3-1 (or the pseudogene TRBV3-2) with TRBJ1-2; the D gene is possibly TRBD1 (5 bases). The germline V gene has CDR1 LGHDT and CDR2 YNNKEL (reference sequence). V lost 1 base and J 3 bases, leaving 9 bases between the germline ends. The CDR3 runs to 14 residues. The DNA for the CDR3 is TGTGCCAGCAGCCAAGTGGGGCAGGACTATGGCTACACCTTC. The encoded protein is CASSQVGQDYGYTF.

V is TRBV6-5 and J is TRBJ2-5, with 8 bases identical to TRBD1. This CDR3 comprises 14 residues. Trimming removed 9 bases from V and 3 bases from J; junction bases left unmatched: 9. Germline V CDR1 and CDR2: MNHEY, SVGAGI. The CDR3 bases are TGTGCCAGTAAATGGACAGGGTCTGAAGAGACCCAGTACTTC. Amino acid sequence: CASKWTGSEETQYF.

The chain carries TRBV14 and TRBJ1-3; the D gene is possibly TRBD1 (5 bases). This CDR3 region has 16 residues. The V and J ends lost 4 bases and 0 bases respectively, with 13 bases between them. Germline loops: CDR1 SGHDN, CDR2 FVKESK. The CDR3 DNA follows: TGTGCCAGCAGCCTGATAGCGGGGGGCTCTGGAAACACCATATATTTT. It translates to CASSLIAGGSGNTIYF.

The V call is TRBV7-2, the J call TRBJ1-1; D remains unclear. CDR1 is SGHTA, CDR2 FQGNSA, per germline. The CDR3 consists of 14 residues. The V and J ends lost 0 bases and 0 bases respectively, with 5 bases between them. The CDR3 loop reads CASSLASVNTEAFF. CDR3 coding DNA: TGTGCCAGCAGCTTAGCGTCAGTGAACACTGAAGCTTTCTTT.

V is TRBV27 and J is TRBJ1-1, with D possibly TRBD1 on 5 matching bases. Germline V gives CDR1 MNHEY, CDR2 SMNVEV (reference sequence). The CDR3 covers 14 residues. The V end was cut by 3 bases, the J end by 1 base, with 9 bases between. The CDR3 DNA sequence: TGTGCCAGCAGTTTTGGGACTTCGAACACTGAAGCTTTCTTT. Its translation is CASSFGTSNTEAFF.